These T cell receptor beta chains were read from a single sample in a study of blood T cell repertoires in COVID-19. Data came from immunoSEQ multiplex PCR; TCRdb stores just in-frame clones and leaves some out. The sample shows about 97,000 clones, approximately 91% of them seen only once. Sample: peripheral blood. The receptors shown here come from a man younger than 35 with acute or convalescent COVID-19. The CDR3 runs from the conserved cysteine through the conserved F or W. Each record gives: J gene, D gene, clone size, V gene, CDR3 protein, CDR3 DNA. The D gene is left open where the match is weak. Part of the rows lack a size; the others show once, few, many or a class for expanded clones.

J gene: TRBJ2-5
D gene: TRBD2
clone size: few
V gene: TRBV7-2
CDR3 protein: CASSSTLASQETQYF
CDR3 DNA: TGTGCCAGCAGCTCGACACTAGCGTCCCAGGAGACCCAGTACTTC

J gene: TRBJ2-7
D gene: TRBD2
clone size: -
V gene: TRBV7-2
CDR3 protein: CASSSLVTSGSYEQYF
CDR3 DNA: TGTGCCAGCAGCTCGCTAGTGACTAGCGGGAGCTACGAGCAGTACTTC

J gene: TRBJ2-2
D gene: -
clone size: -
V gene: TRBV24-1
CDR3 protein: CATSDPSEGTGELFF
CDR3 DNA: TGTGCCACCAGTGATCCCTCGGAGGGCACCGGGGAGCTGTTTTTT

J gene: TRBJ1-1
D gene: TRBD1
clone size: -
V gene: TRBV14
CDR3 protein: CASSPFRDRVSTEAFF
CDR3 DNA: TGTGCCAGCAGCCCCTTCCGGGACAGGGTTAGCACTGAAGCTTTCTTT

J gene: TRBJ2-5
D gene: TRBD2
clone size: -
V gene: TRBV5-6
CDR3 protein: CASSLLGGREETQYF
CDR3 DNA: TGTGCCAGCAGCTTATTGGGAGGGAGGGAAGAGACCCAGTACTTC

J gene: TRBJ2-5
D gene: TRBD2
clone size: few
V gene: TRBV5-1
CDR3 protein: CASSFWEGTEETQYF
CDR3 DNA: TGCGCCAGCAGCTTTTGGGAGGGGACGGAGGAGACCCAGTACTTC

J gene: TRBJ2-3
D gene: -
clone size: -
V gene: TRBV5-1
CDR3 protein: CASRGGLGATDTQYF
CDR3 DNA: TGCGCCAGCAGGGGGGGGCTAGGGGCCACAGATACGCAGTATTTT

J gene: TRBJ1-1
D gene: -
clone size: -
V gene: TRBV9
CDR3 protein: CASRADRNTEAFF
CDR3 DNA: TGTGCCAGCAGGGCGGACAGGAACACTGAAGCTTTCTTT

J gene: TRBJ1-2
D gene: -
clone size: -
V gene: TRBV2
CDR3 protein: CASSESGVFSYGYTF
CDR3 DNA: TGTGCCAGCAGTGAATCAGGGGTTTTTAGCTATGGCTACACCTTC

J gene: TRBJ1-6
D gene: -
clone size: -
V gene: TRBV9
CDR3 protein: CASREAWDSPLHF
CDR3 DNA: TGTGCCAGCAGGGAGGCGTGGGATTCACCCCTCCACTTT

J gene: TRBJ1-2
D gene: -
clone size: -
V gene: TRBV12-3/TRBV12-4
CDR3 protein: CASSLEDNDGYTF
CDR3 DNA: TGTGCCAGCAGTTTAGAGGACAACGATGGCTACACCTTC

J gene: TRBJ1-1
D gene: -
clone size: -
V gene: TRBV19
CDR3 protein: CASSIGKTGANTEAFF
CDR3 DNA: TGTGCCAGTAGTATAGGGAAGACAGGTGCAAACACTGAAGCTTTCTTT

J gene: TRBJ1-1
D gene: TRBD1
clone size: -
V gene: TRBV7-6
CDR3 protein: CASSLEGTGAMNTEAFF
CDR3 DNA: TGTGCCAGCAGCTTAGAAGGGACAGGGGCCATGAACACTGAAGCTTTCTTT

J gene: TRBJ2-7
D gene: -
clone size: -
V gene: TRBV18
CDR3 protein: CASSPPAGVGYEQYF
CDR3 DNA: TGTGCCAGCTCACCACCCGCAGGGGTAGGCTACGAGCAGTACTTC

J gene: TRBJ1-2
D gene: -
clone size: -
V gene: TRBV2
CDR3 protein: CASSIQGGGYGYTF
CDR3 DNA: TGTGCCAGCAGTATACAGGGTGGGGGCTATGGCTACACCTTC

J gene: TRBJ1-1
D gene: TRBD1
clone size: -
V gene: TRBV6-5
CDR3 protein: CASSYDRGSTEAFF
CDR3 DNA: TGTGCCAGCAGTTACGACAGGGGCAGCACTGAAGCTTTCTTT

J gene: TRBJ1-5
D gene: TRBD1
clone size: -
V gene: TRBV5-1
CDR3 protein: CASSLGTGGQPQHF
CDR3 DNA: TGCGCCAGCAGCTTAGGGACAGGGGGACAGCCCCAGCATTTT

J gene: TRBJ1-2
D gene: -
clone size: -
V gene: TRBV12-3/TRBV12-4
CDR3 protein: CASSLNSYGYTF
CDR3 DNA: TGTGCCAGCAGTTTAAACAGCTATGGCTACACCTTC

J gene: TRBJ1-2
D gene: TRBD1
clone size: -
V gene: TRBV5-1
CDR3 protein: CASRPIQGASDGYTF
CDR3 DNA: TGCGCCAGCCGACCTATACAGGGGGCTTCGGATGGCTACACCTTC

J gene: TRBJ2-5
D gene: TRBD1
clone size: -
V gene: TRBV5-1
CDR3 protein: CASSSQGAEETQYF
CDR3 DNA: TGCGCCAGCAGCTCCCAGGGGGCCGAAGAGACCCAGTACTTC